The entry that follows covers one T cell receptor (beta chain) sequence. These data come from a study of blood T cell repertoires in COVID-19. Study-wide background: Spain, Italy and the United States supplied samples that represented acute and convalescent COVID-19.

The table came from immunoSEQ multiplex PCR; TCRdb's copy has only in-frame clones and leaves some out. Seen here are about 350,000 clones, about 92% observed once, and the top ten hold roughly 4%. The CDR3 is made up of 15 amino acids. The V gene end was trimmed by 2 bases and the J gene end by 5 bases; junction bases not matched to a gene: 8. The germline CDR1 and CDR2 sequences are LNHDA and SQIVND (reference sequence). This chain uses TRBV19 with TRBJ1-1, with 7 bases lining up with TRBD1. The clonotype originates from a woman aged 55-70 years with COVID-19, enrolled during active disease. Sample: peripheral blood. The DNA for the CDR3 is TGTGCCAGTAGTATACGGACAGGTGGGAGGACTGAAGCTTTCTTT. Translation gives CASSIRTGGRTEAFF.